These T cell receptor beta chains were read from a single sample in a study of blood T cell repertoires in COVID-19. Assay used: immunoSEQ multiplex PCR; TCRdb lists only in-frame clones, some missing. The sample has 89,000 or so clones; about 89% are singletons. Material: peripheral blood. The receptors stem from a man aged 50-59 years with COVID-19, enrolled during active disease. The CDR3 runs from the conserved cysteine through the conserved F or W. Each record gives: D gene, CDR3 length, V gene, J gene, clone size, CDR3 protein, CDR3 DNA. A D gene is named only where the DNA matches it firmly. Rows may omit the clone size; those that give it use once, few, many or a size class.

D gene: NA; CDR3 length: 12; V gene: TRBV3-1/TRBV3-2; J gene: TRBJ1-5; clone size: NA; CDR3 protein: CASSQEGGTQHF; CDR3 DNA: TGTGCCAGCAGCCAAGAGGGGGGAACCCAGCATTTT
D gene: NA; CDR3 length: 15; V gene: TRBV2; J gene: TRBJ1-2; clone size: once; CDR3 protein: CASSELAGRNYGYTF; CDR3 DNA: TGTGCCAGCAGTGAATTGGCGGGGCGAAACTATGGCTACACCTTC
D gene: TRBD1; CDR3 length: 13; V gene: TRBV7-8; J gene: TRBJ1-5; clone size: NA; CDR3 protein: CASSSTGQGLVHF; CDR3 DNA: TGTGCCAGCAGCTCAACGGGACAGGGGTTGGTACATTTT
D gene: NA; CDR3 length: 15; V gene: TRBV11-2; J gene: TRBJ2-3; clone size: NA; CDR3 protein: CASSLGGAGTDTQYF; CDR3 DNA: TGTGCCAGCAGCTTAGGCGGGGCGGGCACAGATACGCAGTATTTT
D gene: TRBD1; CDR3 length: 17; V gene: TRBV7-9; J gene: TRBJ2-5; clone size: NA; CDR3 protein: CASSFTGTGGRQETQYF; CDR3 DNA: TGTGCCAGCAGCTTTACCGGGACAGGGGGTAGGCAAGAGACCCAGTACTTC
D gene: NA; CDR3 length: 14; V gene: TRBV5-1; J gene: TRBJ2-3; clone size: NA; CDR3 protein: CASSLDRTTDTQYF; CDR3 DNA: TGCGCCAGCAGCTTGGACAGAACCACAGATACGCAGTATTTT
D gene: NA; CDR3 length: 15; V gene: TRBV9; J gene: TRBJ2-2; clone size: NA; CDR3 protein: CASSVKTGDTGELFF; CDR3 DNA: TGTGCCAGCAGCGTCAAGACAGGAGACACCGGGGAGCTGTTTTTT
D gene: NA; CDR3 length: 12; V gene: TRBV11-2; J gene: TRBJ2-7; clone size: NA; CDR3 protein: CASSLDIGLQYF; CDR3 DNA: TGTGCCAGCAGCTTAGACATCGGACTACAGTACTTC
D gene: NA; CDR3 length: 15; V gene: TRBV11-2; J gene: TRBJ1-4; clone size: NA; CDR3 protein: CASSLVRGGNEKLFF; CDR3 DNA: TGTGCCAGCAGCTTAGTGCGGGGGGGAAACGAAAAACTGTTTTTT
D gene: NA; CDR3 length: 12; V gene: TRBV10-3; J gene: TRBJ2-3; clone size: once; CDR3 protein: CAIAIAADTQYF; CDR3 DNA: TGTGCCATCGCTATCGCGGCAGATACGCAGTATTTT
D gene: TRBD1; CDR3 length: 16; V gene: TRBV19; J gene: TRBJ1-2; clone size: NA; CDR3 protein: CASKSFQGEATYGYTF; CDR3 DNA: TGTGCCAGTAAATCGTTTCAGGGGGAAGCGACCTATGGCTACACCTTC
D gene: NA; CDR3 length: 14; V gene: TRBV5-6; J gene: TRBJ1-4; clone size: NA; CDR3 protein: CASSLTGSNEKLFF; CDR3 DNA: TGTGCCAGCAGCTTGACAGGATCCAATGAAAAACTGTTTTTT
D gene: TRBD1; CDR3 length: 16; V gene: TRBV19; J gene: TRBJ1-2; clone size: NA; CDR3 protein: CASSIVPGGALNGYTF; CDR3 DNA: TGTGCCAGTAGTATTGTGCCAGGGGGCGCATTGAATGGCTACACCTTC
D gene: TRBD2; CDR3 length: 17; V gene: TRBV6-1; J gene: TRBJ2-1; clone size: NA; CDR3 protein: CASSELPTSGGKNEQFF; CDR3 DNA: TGTGCCAGCAGTGAACTGCCGACTAGCGGGGGGAAGAATGAGCAGTTCTTC
D gene: TRBD2; CDR3 length: 15; V gene: TRBV15; J gene: TRBJ2-1; clone size: NA; CDR3 protein: CATSRDSGGYNEQFF; CDR3 DNA: TGTGCCACCAGCAGAGATAGCGGGGGGTACAATGAGCAGTTCTTC
D gene: NA; CDR3 length: 15; V gene: TRBV2; J gene: TRBJ2-5; clone size: NA; CDR3 protein: CASSERAGAGETQYF; CDR3 DNA: TGTGCCAGCAGCGAAAGGGCGGGGGCCGGAGAGACCCAGTACTTC
D gene: TRBD1; CDR3 length: 13; V gene: TRBV12-3/TRBV12-4; J gene: TRBJ2-5; clone size: NA; CDR3 protein: CASRTGGGETQYF; CDR3 DNA: TGTGCCAGCAGGACAGGGGGCGGGGAGACCCAGTACTTC
D gene: TRBD1; CDR3 length: 14; V gene: TRBV29-1; J gene: TRBJ2-2; clone size: few; CDR3 protein: CSVVSPGGPGELFF; CDR3 DNA: TGCAGCGTTGTTTCTCCAGGGGGTCCCGGGGAGCTGTTTTTT
D gene: NA; CDR3 length: 15; V gene: TRBV7-9; J gene: TRBJ2-3; clone size: NA; CDR3 protein: CASSFKRAGEDTQYF; CDR3 DNA: TGTGCCAGCAGCTTCAAGCGGGCGGGCGAAGATACGCAGTATTTT
D gene: TRBD2; CDR3 length: 16; V gene: TRBV4-1; J gene: TRBJ2-1; clone size: NA; CDR3 protein: CASSQGIRGVYNEQFF; CDR3 DNA: TGCGCCAGCAGCCAAGGAATCCGGGGGGTATACAATGAGCAGTTCTTC
D gene: NA; CDR3 length: 11; V gene: TRBV25-1; J gene: TRBJ1-2; clone size: NA; CDR3 protein: CASIGEFGYTF; CDR3 DNA: TGTGCCAGCATAGGGGAATTTGGCTACACCTTC
D gene: NA; CDR3 length: 16; V gene: TRBV7-2; J gene: TRBJ2-1; clone size: NA; CDR3 protein: CASSLVVGARINEQFF; CDR3 DNA: TGTGCCAGCAGCTTAGTTGTGGGGGCACGTATCAATGAGCAGTTCTTC
D gene: TRBD1; CDR3 length: 14; V gene: TRBV19; J gene: TRBJ2-3; clone size: NA; CDR3 protein: CASRQGTSTDTQYF; CDR3 DNA: TGTGCCAGCCGACAGGGCACTAGCACAGATACGCAGTATTTT
D gene: NA; CDR3 length: 15; V gene: TRBV9; J gene: TRBJ2-2; clone size: NA; CDR3 protein: CASSVGGQSFVELFF; CDR3 DNA: TGTGCCAGCAGCGTAGGAGGACAGTCCTTCGTGGAGCTGTTTTTT
D gene: NA; CDR3 length: 14; V gene: TRBV7-2; J gene: TRBJ1-3; clone size: NA; CDR3 protein: CASSQVASGNTIYF; CDR3 DNA: TGTGCCAGCAGCCAAGTGGCCTCTGGAAACACCATATATTTT
D gene: TRBD1; CDR3 length: 15; V gene: TRBV27; J gene: TRBJ1-2; clone size: NA; CDR3 protein: CASSPPGRGPDGYTF; CDR3 DNA: TGTGCCAGCAGTCCTCCAGGCAGGGGGCCTGATGGCTACACCTTC
D gene: TRBD1; CDR3 length: 14; V gene: TRBV30; J gene: TRBJ2-7; clone size: NA; CDR3 protein: CAWSTSGTGGRQYF; CDR3 DNA: TGTGCCTGGAGTACATCCGGGACAGGGGGTAGGCAGTACTTC
D gene: NA; CDR3 length: 13; V gene: TRBV2; J gene: TRBJ1-5; clone size: few; CDR3 protein: CASGSRFDQPQHF; CDR3 DNA: TGTGCCAGCGGTTCCCGGTTCGATCAGCCCCAGCATTTT
D gene: NA; CDR3 length: 14; V gene: TRBV27; J gene: TRBJ1-5; clone size: NA; CDR3 protein: CASSYSLEEAPQHF; CDR3 DNA: TGTGCCAGCAGTTACTCGTTGGAGGAGGCGCCCCAGCATTTT
D gene: NA; CDR3 length: 13; V gene: TRBV19; J gene: TRBJ2-2; clone size: NA; CDR3 protein: CASAQAVTGELFF; CDR3 DNA: TGTGCCAGTGCCCAGGCTGTTACCGGGGAGCTGTTTTTT
D gene: NA; CDR3 length: 13; V gene: TRBV6-2/TRBV6-3; J gene: TRBJ1-1; clone size: NA; CDR3 protein: CASSSQGITEAFF; CDR3 DNA: TGTGCCAGCAGTTCTCAGGGGATAACTGAAGCTTTCTTT